The rows below give T cell receptor beta chains drawn from one sample of a study of T cell clonotyping in hematopoietic cell transplantation. This table comes from immunoSEQ multiplex PCR, and its TCRdb copy is limited to in-frame clones, with some not included. The top ten clones hold more than 2% of a sample with roughly 30,000 clones, roughly 91% of them seen once. The sample consisted of peripheral blood mononuclear cells, taken before stem cell transplant. Receptors originate from a man in his forties or fifties with acute myeloid leukemia. Some clones in this sample may be carry-over from other donors' samples. The CDR3 runs from the conserved cysteine through the conserved F or W. Fields, in order: V gene, D gene, clone size, CDR3 protein. D genes are given only for firm matches. Only part of the rows carry a size: once, few, many, or a class if the clone is expanded.

v_call: TRBV2
d_call: TRBD2
clone_size: NA
cdr3_aa: CASSPGLVTDTQYF

v_call: TRBV5-5
d_call: NA
clone_size: once
cdr3_aa: CASTLGAAQETQYF

v_call: TRBV7-2
d_call: NA
clone_size: once
cdr3_aa: CASSLGGPQYF

v_call: TRBV6-1
d_call: NA
clone_size: NA
cdr3_aa: CASRDPDRLLFF

v_call: TRBV11-2
d_call: NA
clone_size: NA
cdr3_aa: CASSLAGTYEQYF

v_call: TRBV28
d_call: TRBD1
clone_size: NA
cdr3_aa: CASSLTGEETQYF

v_call: TRBV7-8
d_call: TRBD1
clone_size: NA
cdr3_aa: CASSLAPRTGYGYTF

v_call: TRBV4-3
d_call: NA
clone_size: once
cdr3_aa: CASSQDWLAGQGSETQYF

v_call: TRBV27
d_call: TRBD2
clone_size: NA
cdr3_aa: CATRLGASGSYEQYF

v_call: TRBV5-6
d_call: TRBD1
clone_size: NA
cdr3_aa: CASSLAGGYGYTF

v_call: TRBV18
d_call: NA
clone_size: NA
cdr3_aa: CASSLTADRQNEKLFF

v_call: TRBV30
d_call: NA
clone_size: NA
cdr3_aa: CAWSAQETQYF

v_call: TRBV9
d_call: TRBD2
clone_size: few
cdr3_aa: CASILAGGPDNEQFF

v_call: TRBV7-2
d_call: NA
clone_size: NA
cdr3_aa: CASSQNGGGGETQYF

v_call: TRBV7-9
d_call: NA
clone_size: NA
cdr3_aa: CACLATGRTDTQYF

v_call: TRBV7-9
d_call: TRBD1
clone_size: NA
cdr3_aa: CASSPGQGNNEQYF

v_call: TRBV7-9
d_call: NA
clone_size: NA
cdr3_aa: CASSLSSHEQYF

v_call: TRBV7-9
d_call: TRBD1
clone_size: NA
cdr3_aa: CASTGQGVYEQYF

v_call: TRBV10-2
d_call: NA
clone_size: once
cdr3_aa: CASTAQTSSGNTIYF

v_call: TRBV6-5
d_call: TRBD2
clone_size: NA
cdr3_aa: CASGAAGGLYEQYF

v_call: TRBV30
d_call: NA
clone_size: NA
cdr3_aa: CAWSGWPGNTIYF

v_call: TRBV7-6
d_call: TRBD2
clone_size: NA
cdr3_aa: CASTPSGTSGGVQETQYF

v_call: TRBV4-2
d_call: NA
clone_size: NA
cdr3_aa: CASSPRGEDYGYTF

v_call: TRBV19
d_call: TRBD2
clone_size: once
cdr3_aa: CASSASTSGSFEQYF